These 22 T cell receptor beta chains share one sample of origin, sequenced in a study of T cells in women clearing cervical HPV infection. Libraries were prepared by immunoSEQ multiplex PCR; TCRdb keeps only in-frame clonotypes and omits some of them. The listing contains about 48,000 clones. Material: blood buffy coat. The receptors derive from a woman aged 18 to 75 with a cervical HPV16 infection that either progressed to CIN3+ or cleared (not recorded which).

In regard to this clone: The CDR3 extends 3 residues past the end of the read, so its final part is completed from the germline J gene. The chain couples TRBV2 to TRBJ2-7; D is unresolved. CDR3 size: 11 residues. V lost 7 bases, J lost 4 bases, and 8 bases lay in between. CDR1 and CDR2 from the germline V gene are SNHLY and FYNNEI. The CDR3 is CASTSGYEQYF. CDR3 bases read: TGTGCCAGCACATCGGGTTACGAG.

On this clone itself: The read stops 3 residues short of the end of the CDR3; the missing end is completed from the germline J gene. The genes are TRBV20-1 and TRBJ2-7, with D perhaps matching TRBD2 (5 bases). The CDR3 contains 13 residues. Germline assignment: CDR1 DFQATT and CDR2 SNEGSKA (reference sequence). V was cut by 1 base and J by 3 bases, with 10 bases left in between. The part of the CDR3 DNA that was read is TGCAGTGCTAGAGGGGCTAGCCGCTACGAG. Protein: CSARGASRYE. The complete CDR3 sequence is CSARGASRYEQYF.

Worth noting for this clone: The read comes to an end 3 residues before the CDR3 does, leaving the germline J gene to fill in the end. The chain recombines TRBV30 with TRBJ1-5; TRBD1 aligns across 9 bases. CDR1 and CDR2 (germline): GTSNPN, SVGIG (reference sequence). The CDR3 loop spans 13 amino acids. J gave up 5 bases and V 1 base, and 0 bases lay outside the gene matches. The part of the CDR3 DNA that was read is TGTGCCTGGAGTGGACAGGGGGATCAGCCC. This translates into CAWSGQGDQP. The whole CDR3 is CAWSGQGDQPQHF.

In regard to this clone: The CDR3 goes on 3 residues after the read ends, and that part is filled in from the germline J gene. This chain joins TRBV19 and TRBJ2-5; 11 positions agree with TRBD2. Germline V gene data show CDR1 as LNHDA and CDR2 as SQIVND (reference sequence). With 1 base clipped from V and 5 bases from J, the junction kept 3 bases outside the gene matches. This CDR3 region has 15 residues. The sequenced CDR3 bases are TGTGCCAGTAGTATAGGTAGCGGGAGGGGTGAGACC. Translating it yields CASSIGSGRGET. The full-length CDR3 reads as CASSIGSGRGETQYF.

Concerning this clone: The read terminates 3 residues before the CDR3 end, so the remaining end is supplied by the germline J gene. V is TRBV2 and J is TRBJ1-3; 9 bases line up with TRBD1. Germline trimming cut 9 bases from V and 5 bases from J; bases unmatched to any gene: 2. Germline-derived CDR1 and CDR2 are SNHLY and FYNNEI. This CDR3 spans 12 amino acids. CDR3 DNA, as far as it was read: TGTGCCAGGGGGACAGGGCGAAACACC. Its translation is CARGTGRNT. The entire CDR3 reads CARGTGRNTIYF.

Note on this clone: The sequence runs out 3 residues before the end of the CDR3; the remainder is reconstructed from the germline J gene. The rearrangement links TRBV27 to TRBJ2-3, with 8 nucleotides matching TRBD1. The CDR3 runs to 15 residues. Germline V gene data show CDR1 as MNHEY and CDR2 as SMNVEV (reference sequence). V gave up 6 bases and J gave up 5 bases; unmatched junction bases: 10. The CDR3 loop reads CASRLATGVGDTQYF. The sequenced CDR3 bases are TGTGCCAGCAGGCTCGCGACAGGGGTGGGAGATACG.

Of note for this clone: Read sequence stops 3 residues before the CDR3 end, and the germline J gene provides the missing end. The chain has TRBV7-9 and TRBJ1-4, with D hard to call. CDR1 and CDR2 (germline): SEHNR, FQNEAQ (reference sequence). CDR3 length equals 14 residues. V lost 7 bases to trimming and J lost 8 bases, with 17 bases between them. This CDR3 is CASTRDNPKEKLFF. The CDR3 bases that were read are TGTGCCAGCACCCGAGACAATCCGAAAGAAAAA.

On this clone: The read terminates 3 residues before the CDR3 end, so the remaining end is supplied by the germline J gene. The V call is TRBV10-1, the J call TRBJ2-7; 7 bases agree with TRBD1. Germline CDR1 reads WNHNN; CDR2 reads SYGVQD (reference sequence). The length of the CDR3 is 14 residues. The ends lost 0 bases at V and 6 bases at J; junction bases unmatched: 5. Partial CDR3 DNA: TGCGCCAGCAGTGAGTCGAAGACAGGGAGCGAG. Translating it yields CASSESKTGSE. From start to end, the CDR3 is CASSESKTGSEQYF.

The CDR3 region is CASSLERVADTQYF. The sequenced part of the CDR3 DNA is TGTGCCAGCAGCTTAGAAAGGGTTGCAGATACG. The chain is built from TRBV7-2 and TRBJ2-3; D is ambiguous. The read terminates 3 residues ahead of where the CDR3 ends, so the germline J gene completes it. V lost 1 base and J 4 bases, leaving 9 bases between the germline ends. The CDR3 has 14 amino acids. Per germline, CDR1 SGHTA and CDR2 FQGNSA.

Concerning this clone: The read gets to within 3 residues of the CDR3 end, and the germline J gene fills in the rest. This sequence joins TRBV19 and TRBJ2-1; maybe TRBD2 (6 bases). The germline V gene has CDR1 LNHDA and CDR2 SQIVND (reference sequence). V gave up 8 bases and J gave up 4 bases, with 12 bases separating them. The length of the CDR3 is 13 residues. The DNA read from the CDR3 is TGTGCCAGTTCGGCGGGGAGTTACAATGAG. Translation: CASSAGSYNE. The whole CDR3 protein is CASSAGSYNEQFF.

CDR3 DNA, as far as it was read: TGTGCCAGCAGCTCGGGACAGGGGGGCCGAGATACG. It encodes CASSSGQGGRDT. The entire CDR3 is CASSSGQGGRDTQYF. The chain joins TRBV7-3 to TRBJ2-3, with 11 bases lining up with TRBD1. The sequenced fragment ends 3 residues before the CDR3 boundary, so the rest is inferred from the germline J gene. This CDR3 contains 15 residues. With 4 bases clipped from V and 5 bases from J, the junction kept 5 bases outside the gene matches. The germline V gene has CDR1 SGHTA and CDR2 FQGTGA. Based on the CDR3 plus reference TRBV7-3 and TRBJ2-3, the full variable domain is GAGVSQTPSNKVTEKGKYVELRCDPISGHTALYWYRQSLGQGPEFLIYFQGTGAADDSGLPNDRFFAVRPEGSVSTLKIQRTERGDSAVYLCASSSGQGGRDTQYFGPGTRLTVL.

To note about this clone: Sequencing ends 3 residues short of the CDR3 end; the germline J gene provides the rest. The chain links TRBV5-1 to TRBJ1-1; a possible D gene is TRBD1 (5 bases). The V end lost 1 base, the J end lost 1 base, and 14 bases lay between the germline ends. Germline-derived CDR1 and CDR2 are SGHRS and YFSETQ. The CDR3 has 16 residues. This CDR3 reads CASSLSTGPKNTEAFF. Incomplete CDR3 DNA: TGCGCCAGCAGCTTGAGTACAGGCCCTAAGAACACTGAA.

As regards this clone: The DNA ends 3 residues before the CDR3 does, and the rest of the CDR3 is filled in from the germline J gene. Other DNA sequences within the sample encode an identical CDR3. The chain couples TRBV2 to TRBJ2-1, with 14 bases matching TRBD2. There are 17 residues in the CDR3. V was clipped by 5 bases and J by 3 bases; unmatched bases: 6. Germline V CDR1 and CDR2: SNHLY, FYNNEI. The sequenced CDR3 bases are TGTGCCAGCAGTTATTCGGGACTAGCGGGAGTCTACAATGAG. It specifies CASSYSGLAGVYNE. Given in full, the CDR3 is CASSYSGLAGVYNEQFF.

As regards this clone: The sequence runs out 3 residues before the end of the CDR3; the remainder is reconstructed from the germline J gene. The chain combines TRBV20-1 with TRBJ1-1; TRBD1 is a possible D gene (5 bases). Germline CDR1 DFQATT, CDR2 SNEGSKA (reference sequence). Deletions cut 3 bases from V and 4 bases from J, with 21 bases between. The CDR3 contains 16 residues. CDR3 DNA (partial): TGCAGTGCTAGTATCCCGACAGAGGTGGGTCTCACTGAA. Translated, it gives CSASIPTEVGLTE. The entire CDR3 reads CSASIPTEVGLTEAFF.

For this clone: The CDR3 end falls 3 residues outside the read, so it is completed with the germline J gene. The rearrangement joins TRBV20-1 to TRBJ2-1, with 7 positions matching TRBD2. CDR3 size: 15 residues. The V segment lost 5 bases and the J segment 1 base; nucleotides outside the gene matches: 8. Germline loops: CDR1 DFQATT, CDR2 SNEGSKA (reference sequence). CDR3 bases read: TGCAGTGCTCAGATGGCGGGAGCATCCTACAATGAG. The encoded protein is CSAQMAGASYNE. The complete CDR3 sequence is CSAQMAGASYNEQFF.

As to this clone: The read terminates 3 residues ahead of where the CDR3 ends, so the germline J gene completes it. The rearrangement joins TRBV5-1 to TRBJ1-2; tentatively, D is TRBD1 (6 bases). Germline lookup yields CDR1 SGHRS and CDR2 YFSETQ. V lost 1 base to trimming and J lost 5 bases, with 12 bases between them. CDR3 length: 14 amino acids. The CDR3 sequence is CASSLLDSLYGYTF. The part of the CDR3 DNA that was read is TGCGCCAGCAGCTTGTTGGACAGCTTATATGGC. Full variable domain (missing parts from reference TRBV5-1 and TRBJ1-2): KAGVTQTPRYLIKTRGQQVTLSCSPISGHRSVSWYQQTPGQGLQFLFEYFSETQRNKGNFPGRFSGRQFSNSRSEMNVSTLELGDSALYLCASSLLDSLYGYTFGSGTRLTVV.

Incomplete CDR3 DNA: TGTGCCAGCAGCTCCTCCCGGGACAGGGGGAATGAG. Its translation: CASSSSRDRGNE. The entire CDR3 is CASSSSRDRGNEQFF. The chain is built from TRBV7-9 and TRBJ2-1; 11 bases align to TRBD1. The read stops 3 residues short of the end of the CDR3; the missing end is completed from the germline J gene. V trimming: 4 bases; J trimming: 7 bases; junction bases outside the gene matches: 6. Germline V lookup: CDR1 SEHNR, CDR2 FQNEAQ (reference sequence). The CDR3 contains 15 residues. Based on the CDR3 plus reference TRBV7-9 and TRBJ2-1, the full variable domain is DTGVSQNPRHKITKRGQNVTFRCDPISEHNRLYWYRQTLGQGPEFLTYFQNEAQLEKSRLLSDRFSAERPKGSFSTLEIQRTEQGDSAMYLCASSSSRDRGNEQFFGPGTRLTVL.

Worth noting for this clone: The observed sequence ends 3 residues before the CDR3 terminus, with the missing tail filled in from the germline J gene. The genes are TRBV20-1 and TRBJ2-7; D unclear. This CDR3 region has 12 residues. The V and J ends lost 5 bases and 3 bases respectively, with 11 bases between them. The germline V gene encodes CDR1 DFQATT and CDR2 SNEGSKA (reference sequence). Partial CDR3 DNA: TGCAGTGCTCCCTTACAGCACTACGAG. Translating gives CSAPLQHYE. The whole CDR3 sequence is CSAPLQHYEQYF.

A note on this clone: With the read ending 3 residues before the CDR3 end, the germline J gene is used to fill in that end. This rearrangement joins TRBV20-1 to TRBJ2-7; D is uncertain. Trimming shortened V by 5 bases and J by 0 bases, and 17 bases separated the two germline ends. Germline V lookup: CDR1 DFQATT, CDR2 SNEGSKA (reference sequence). The CDR3 consists of 15 residues. The CDR3 here is CSAPNLGSFSYEQYF. The covered CDR3 bases are TGCAGTGCTCCAAACCTCGGGTCTTTCTCCTACGAG.

With regard to this clone: The CDR3 end lies 3 residues beyond the end of the read and is filled in from the germline J gene. This chain connects TRBV12-3 or TRBV12-4 to TRBJ1-2; D is possibly TRBD1 (6 bases). The CDR3 runs 14 residues. Trimming took 7 bases from V and 4 from J, leaving 16 bases between them. The covered CDR3 bases are TGTGCCAGCAAACCGCGACAGGTGCCCTATGGC. Protein product: CASKPRQVPYG. The whole CDR3 region reads CASKPRQVPYGYTF.

With respect to this clone: Read data end 3 residues before the CDR3 end; the end is taken from the germline J gene. The chain uses TRBV7-9 and TRBJ2-1; 7 nucleotides align to TRBD1. This CDR3 region has 15 residues. After removal of 5 bases from V and 0 bases from J, the junction contained 4 bases not matched to a gene. CDR1 and CDR2 from the germline V gene are SEHNR and FQNEAQ (reference sequence). Incomplete CDR3 DNA: TGTGCCAGCAGCCCAAGGACAGGCTCCTACAATGAG. It encodes CASSPRTGSYNE. The whole CDR3 protein is CASSPRTGSYNEQFF. Using reference TRBV7-9 and TRBJ2-1 for the parts outside the CDR3, the full variable domain is DTGVSQNPRHKITKRGQNVTFRCDPISEHNRLYWYRQTLGQGPEFLTYFQNEAQLEKSRLLSDRFSAERPKGSFSTLEIQRTEQGDSAMYLCASSPRTGSYNEQFFGPGTRLTVL.

As regards this clone: The CDR3 is cut off 3 residues early in the read; its end comes from the germline J gene. The chain joins TRBV7-9 to TRBJ2-7, with 7 nucleotides matching TRBD1. CDR3 length equals 12 residues. The V and J ends lost 5 bases and 5 bases, in that order; junction bases with no gene match: 3. The germline gives CDR1 SEHNR, CDR2 FQNEAQ (reference sequence). The CDR3: CASSQQGNEQYF. The CDR3 bases that were read are TGTGCCAGCAGCCAACAGGGGAACGAG.